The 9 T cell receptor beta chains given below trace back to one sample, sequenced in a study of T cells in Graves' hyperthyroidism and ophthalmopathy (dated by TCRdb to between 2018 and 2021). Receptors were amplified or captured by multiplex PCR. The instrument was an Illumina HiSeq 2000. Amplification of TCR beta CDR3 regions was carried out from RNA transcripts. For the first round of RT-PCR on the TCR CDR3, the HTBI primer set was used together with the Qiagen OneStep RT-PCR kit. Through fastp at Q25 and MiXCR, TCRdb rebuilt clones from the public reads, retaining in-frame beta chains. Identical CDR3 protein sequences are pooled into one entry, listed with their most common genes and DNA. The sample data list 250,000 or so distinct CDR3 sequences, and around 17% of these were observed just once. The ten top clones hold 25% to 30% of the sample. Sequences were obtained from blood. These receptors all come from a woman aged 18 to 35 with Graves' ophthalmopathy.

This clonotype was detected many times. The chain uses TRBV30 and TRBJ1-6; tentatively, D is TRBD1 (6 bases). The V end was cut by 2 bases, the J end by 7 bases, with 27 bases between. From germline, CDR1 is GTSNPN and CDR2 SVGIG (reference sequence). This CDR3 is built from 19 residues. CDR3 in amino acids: CAWSIQQGSAHSRNSPLHF. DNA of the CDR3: TGTGCCTGGAGTATTCAACAGGGATCGGCCCACTCAAGGAATTCACCCCTCCACTTT.

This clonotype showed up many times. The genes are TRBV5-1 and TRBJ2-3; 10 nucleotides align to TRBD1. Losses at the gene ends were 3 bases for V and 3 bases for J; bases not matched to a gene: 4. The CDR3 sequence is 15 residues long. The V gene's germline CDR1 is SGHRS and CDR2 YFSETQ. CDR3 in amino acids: CASSSRDRGTDTQYF. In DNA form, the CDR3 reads TGCGCCAGCAGCTCGAGGGACAGGGGAACAGATACGCAGTATTTT.

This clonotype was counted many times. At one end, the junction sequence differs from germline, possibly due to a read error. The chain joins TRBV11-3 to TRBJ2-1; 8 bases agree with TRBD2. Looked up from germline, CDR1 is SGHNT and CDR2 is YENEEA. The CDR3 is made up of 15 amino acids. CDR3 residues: CTSSWTRGAYNEQFF. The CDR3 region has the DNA TGTACCAGCAGCTGGACGCGGGGGGCATACAATGAGCAGTTCTTC.

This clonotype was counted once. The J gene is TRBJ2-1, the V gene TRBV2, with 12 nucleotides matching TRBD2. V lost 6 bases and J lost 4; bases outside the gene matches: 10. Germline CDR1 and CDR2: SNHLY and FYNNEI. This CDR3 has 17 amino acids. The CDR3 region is CASSWTSGIIEYNEQFF. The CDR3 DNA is TGTGCCAGCAGCTGGACTAGCGGGATCATCGAGTACAATGAGCAGTTCTTC.

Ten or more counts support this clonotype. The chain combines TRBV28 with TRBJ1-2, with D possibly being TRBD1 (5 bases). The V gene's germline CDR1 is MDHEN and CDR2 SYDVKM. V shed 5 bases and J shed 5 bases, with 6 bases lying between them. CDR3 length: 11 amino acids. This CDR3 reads CASSAGYGYTF. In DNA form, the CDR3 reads TGTGCCAGCAGTGCAGGGTATGGCTACACCTTC.

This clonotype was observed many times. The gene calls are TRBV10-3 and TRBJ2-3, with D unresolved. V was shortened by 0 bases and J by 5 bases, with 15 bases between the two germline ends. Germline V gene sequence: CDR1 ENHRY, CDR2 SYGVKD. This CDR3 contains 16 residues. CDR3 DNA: TGTGCCATCAGTGAGTCGGGCCAGCTTCGAGGAGATACGCAGTATTTT. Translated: CAISESGQLRGDTQYF.

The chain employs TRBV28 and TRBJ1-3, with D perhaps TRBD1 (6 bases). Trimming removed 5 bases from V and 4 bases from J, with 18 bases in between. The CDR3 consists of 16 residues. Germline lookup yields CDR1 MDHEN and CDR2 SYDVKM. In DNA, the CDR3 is TGTGCCAGCAGTGTCCTTTCAGGGGTATCCGGAAACACCATATATTTT. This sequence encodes CASSVLSGVSGNTIYF. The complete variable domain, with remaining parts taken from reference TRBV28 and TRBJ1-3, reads DVKVTQSSRYLVKRTGEKVFLECVQDMDHENMFWYRQDPGLGLRLIYFSYDVKMKEKGDIPEGYSVSREKKERFSLILESASTNQTSMYLCASSVLSGVSGNTIYFGEGSWLTVV.

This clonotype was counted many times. CDR3 sequence reads: CASSTRDWSTDTQYF. CDR3 nucleotide sequence: TGTGCCAGCAGCACCCGGGACTGGAGCACAGATACGCAGTATTTT. This rearrangement joins TRBV9 to TRBJ2-3; maybe TRBD2 (6 bases). The CDR3 has 15 residues. V was clipped by 4 bases and J by 0 bases, with 12 bases between them. The germline gives CDR1 SGDLS, CDR2 YYNGEE.

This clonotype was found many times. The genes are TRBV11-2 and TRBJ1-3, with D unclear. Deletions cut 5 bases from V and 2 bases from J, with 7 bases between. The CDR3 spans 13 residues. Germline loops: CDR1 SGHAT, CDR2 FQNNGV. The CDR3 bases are TGTGCCAGCAGCCTATTGACTGGAAACACCATATATTTT. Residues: CASSLLTGNTIYF.